The T cell receptor (beta chain) under discussion was sequenced for a study of T cells in Graves' hyperthyroidism and ophthalmopathy. TCR beta CDR3 regions were amplified from RNA transcripts. Researchers ran a first-round RT-PCR on the TCR CDR3 using the HTBI primer set. MiXCR was run by TCRdb on the multiplex PCR reads, yielding one entry per CDR3 protein. In the table there are under 550,000 distinct CDR3 sequences, around 15% of which are singletons. There are 18 residues in the CDR3. V was pared by 6 bases and J by 0 bases, with 13 bases of the junction left unmatched. Germline CDR1 reads MDHEN; CDR2 reads SYDVKM. Absence of ophthalmopathy progression within 18 months defined stable Graves' hyperthyroidism. Study-level findings and limits: Ophthalmopathy was separated from stable hyperthyroidism by a 13 V-J model.

Turning to this clonotype: Its specificity is not known.

This receptor was taken from a woman in her late teens or twenties with Graves' hyperthyroidism. J is TRBJ1-5 and V is TRBV28; 8 positions agree with TRBD1. The source material was blood. CDR3 coding DNA: TGTGCCAGCAGGGTGTCGGCAGGGGGCCTCTATAGCAATCAGCCCCAGCATTTT. It is translated as CASRVSAGGLYSNQPQHF.